This TCR beta chain was recorded in a study of T-cell memory formation after mild COVID-19. Concerning this clonotype itself: What it recognizes is unknown.

Germline V lookup: CDR1 SNHLY, CDR2 FYNNEI. The CDR3 loop spans 15 amino acids. V lost 6 bases and J lost 0, with 9 bases in between. Study-level points and caveats: Second-wave clones peaking on day 37 lacked confirmed SARS-CoV-2 specificity. Contracting CD4+ clones lay largely in CM and EM, with CD8+ ones residing in EMRA.

TCRdb itself ran the 5' RACE reads through MiXCR, one entry per CDR3 protein. The sample has approximately 570,000 distinct CDR3 sequences; about 20% are singletons. The TCR comes from an adult woman who had mild COVID-19 (a few samples of this study predate the infection). Cell type and time point are not known. Sequencing was performed on PBMCs or a T cell subset sorted from them (not recorded which). V usage is TRBV2 and J usage is TRBJ2-6; D call uncertain. CDR3 sequence (DNA): TGTGCCAGCAGCGTCTACCACTCTGGGGCCAACGTCCTGACTTTC. Encoded protein: CASSVYHSGANVLTF.